This T cell receptor beta chain was sequenced for a study of low-dose radiotherapy and immunotherapy resistance in tumors. First-strand cDNA used TRAV- and TRBV-specific primers, covering alpha and beta chains. TCR amplification used 20 PCR cycles, a constant-region primer and a V-primer adapter. Using its own MiXCR run on the reads, TCRdb lists one record per CDR3 protein. This table has approximately 11,000 distinct CDR3 sequences, 51% appearing once. Donors were treated with nivolumab, ipilimumab, aspirin, and low-dose cyclophosphamide and radiotherapy. The germline V gene has CDR1 MDHEN and CDR2 SYDVKM. V shed 7 bases and J shed 2 bases, with 9 bases lying between them. CDR3 length: 14 amino acids.

This sequence was found in a human donor with advanced metastatic prostate, ovarian, gallbladder or colorectal cancer (not recorded which). This table probably holds off-target reads from a library built for another chain. V and J are TRBV28 and TRBJ2-6; D might be TRBD1 (6 bases). CDR3 protein: CASNQGTGANVLTF. The CDR3 coding sequence is TGTGCCAGCAATCAGGGGACTGGGGCCAACGTCCTGACTTTC.